A selection of T cell receptor beta chains follows, all from one sample in a study of early stage breast cancer tumors. Assay used: immunoSEQ multiplex PCR; TCRdb lists only in-frame clones, some missing. The sample carries about 5,000 clones, under 70% recorded once. What was sequenced was breast tumor tissue. These receptors originate from a person aged 45-65 years with breast cancer. Both conserved end residues are part of each CDR3. D genes are given only for firm matches. Not every row has a clone size; where given, it reads once, few, many or a size class.

abundance: NA; j_gene: TRBJ2-6; v_gene: TRBV7-1; d_gene: NA; CDR3aa: CASTPPGANVLTF; CDR3nt: TGTGCCAGCACCCCACCTGGGGCCAACGTCCTGACTTTC
abundance: NA; j_gene: TRBJ2-1; v_gene: TRBV19; d_gene: NA; CDR3aa: CASSILASSSYNEQFF; CDR3nt: TGTGCCAGTAGTATTTTAGCGAGTAGCTCCTACAATGAGCAGTTCTTC
abundance: few; j_gene: TRBJ2-7; v_gene: TRBV4-1; d_gene: NA; CDR3aa: CASSQDRSYEQYF; CDR3nt: TGCGCCAGCAGCCAAGATCGTAGCTACGAGCAGTACTTC
abundance: NA; j_gene: TRBJ2-7; v_gene: TRBV6-5; d_gene: TRBD1; CDR3aa: CASIAGTGGREQYF; CDR3nt: TGTGCCAGCATTGCCGGGACAGGGGGCAGGGAGCAGTACTTC
abundance: few; j_gene: TRBJ2-3; v_gene: TRBV14; d_gene: NA; CDR3aa: CASSPRTSTDTQYF; CDR3nt: TGTGCCAGCAGCCCAAGGACCAGCACAGATACGCAGTATTTT
abundance: few; j_gene: TRBJ1-1; v_gene: TRBV20-1; d_gene: NA; CDR3aa: CSASPGAFF; CDR3nt: TGCAGTGCTAGTCCGGGGGCTTTCTTT
abundance: NA; j_gene: TRBJ2-7; v_gene: TRBV6-1; d_gene: TRBD1; CDR3aa: CASSEGPGGHHEQYF; CDR3nt: TGTGCCAGCAGTGAAGGCCCAGGGGGTCACCACGAGCAGTACTTC
abundance: few; j_gene: TRBJ2-2; v_gene: TRBV27; d_gene: TRBD2; CDR3aa: CASSLLAGDRELFF; CDR3nt: TGTGCCAGCAGTTTGCTAGCGGGAGACCGGGAGCTGTTTTTT
abundance: NA; j_gene: TRBJ2-3; v_gene: TRBV7-9; d_gene: TRBD2; CDR3aa: CASSLVGAGEQPSTDTQYF; CDR3nt: TGTGCCAGCAGCTTAGTTGGGGCGGGAGAGCAACCTAGCACAGATACGCAGTATTTT
abundance: NA; j_gene: TRBJ1-1; v_gene: TRBV7-9; d_gene: NA; CDR3aa: CASKRQAEGTEAFF; CDR3nt: TGTGCCAGCAAGCGACAGGCGGAGGGCACTGAAGCTTTCTTT
abundance: NA; j_gene: TRBJ1-6; v_gene: TRBV11-2; d_gene: NA; CDR3aa: CASSEGTSSNSPLHF; CDR3nt: TGTGCCAGCAGCGAGGGGACAAGCTCTAATTCACCCCTTCACTTT
abundance: few; j_gene: TRBJ2-7; v_gene: TRBV6-1; d_gene: TRBD1; CDR3aa: CASSEGQGVAEQYF; CDR3nt: TGTGCCAGCAGTGAGGGACAGGGAGTCGCCGAGCAGTACTTC
abundance: NA; j_gene: TRBJ1-5; v_gene: TRBV27; d_gene: NA; CDR3aa: CASSWGSNQPQHF; CDR3nt: TGTGCCAGCAGTTGGGGGAGCAATCAGCCCCAGCATTTT
abundance: NA; j_gene: TRBJ1-1; v_gene: TRBV6-6; d_gene: NA; CDR3aa: CASSYKAFDTEAFF; CDR3nt: TGTGCCAGCAGTTACAAGGCTTTCGACACTGAAGCTTTCTTT
abundance: NA; j_gene: TRBJ2-1; v_gene: TRBV2; d_gene: NA; CDR3aa: CASSGEAGSYNEQFF; CDR3nt: TGTGCCAGCAGTGGAGAAGCGGGCTCCTACAATGAGCAGTTCTTC
abundance: medium-sized; j_gene: TRBJ1-4; v_gene: TRBV6-1; d_gene: NA; CDR3aa: CASSDFGGQTNEKLFF; CDR3nt: TGTGCCAGCAGTGATTTCGGTGGGCAAACTAATGAAAAACTGTTTTTT
abundance: NA; j_gene: TRBJ2-2; v_gene: TRBV5-5; d_gene: NA; CDR3aa: CASSLNPGAGARTGELFF; CDR3nt: TGTGCCAGCAGCTTGAACCCTGGGGCAGGGGCCCGCACCGGGGAGCTGTTTTTT
abundance: NA; j_gene: TRBJ2-3; v_gene: TRBV6-1; d_gene: NA; CDR3aa: CASSESRGGGRTTDTQYF; CDR3nt: TGTGCCAGCAGTGAAAGCCGAGGGGGGGGAAGGACGACAGATACGCAGTATTTT
abundance: NA; j_gene: TRBJ2-5; v_gene: TRBV19; d_gene: NA; CDR3aa: CASSRAYGEETQYF; CDR3nt: TGTGCCAGTAGTAGGGCATACGGCGAGGAGACCCAGTACTTC
abundance: once; j_gene: TRBJ2-7; v_gene: TRBV4-3; d_gene: NA; CDR3aa: CASSQGLDQREQYF; CDR3nt: TGCGCCAGCAGCCAGGGATTGGACCAGCGGGAGCAGTACTTC
abundance: NA; j_gene: TRBJ2-2; v_gene: TRBV5-1; d_gene: TRBD2; CDR3aa: CASSPLSGGPYTGELFF; CDR3nt: TGCGCCAGCAGCCCCCTTTCGGGGGGGCCTTACACCGGGGAGCTGTTTTTT
abundance: NA; j_gene: TRBJ1-5; v_gene: TRBV11-2; d_gene: NA; CDR3aa: CASSLMGQPQHF; CDR3nt: TGTGCCAGCAGCTTAATGGGTCAGCCCCAGCATTTT
abundance: few; j_gene: TRBJ1-4; v_gene: TRBV7-2; d_gene: NA; CDR3aa: CASSLNAGGNEKLFF; CDR3nt: TGTGCCAGCAGCCTAAATGCCGGGGGTAATGAAAAACTGTTTTTT
abundance: NA; j_gene: TRBJ1-5; v_gene: TRBV7-7; d_gene: NA; CDR3aa: CASSIPAARESNQPQHF; CDR3nt: TGTGCTAGCAGCATCCCGGCGGCGAGGGAGAGCAATCAGCCCCAGCATTTT
abundance: NA; j_gene: TRBJ2-7; v_gene: TRBV6-5; d_gene: NA; CDR3aa: CASSYSGSEKVEQYF; CDR3nt: TGTGCCAGCAGTTACTCGGGCAGTGAAAAGGTCGAGCAGTACTTC
abundance: NA; j_gene: TRBJ2-1; v_gene: TRBV18; d_gene: NA; CDR3aa: CASSPSGPPNEQFF; CDR3nt: TGTGCCAGCTCACCCTCGGGACCTCCCAATGAGCAGTTCTTC
abundance: once; j_gene: TRBJ1-4; v_gene: TRBV5-6; d_gene: TRBD1; CDR3aa: CASSSRTGVREKLFF; CDR3nt: TGTGCCAGCAGCTCGCGGACAGGGGTGCGGGAAAAACTGTTTTTT
abundance: NA; j_gene: TRBJ2-7; v_gene: TRBV7-2; d_gene: TRBD2; CDR3aa: CASRRTRKDEQYF; CDR3nt: TGTGCCAGCAGGCGGACTAGAAAGGACGAGCAGTACTTC
abundance: few; j_gene: TRBJ2-5; v_gene: TRBV5-1; d_gene: NA; CDR3aa: CASSLRRGGIETQYF; CDR3nt: TGCGCCAGCAGCTTGCGTAGGGGAGGTATAGAGACCCAGTACTTC
abundance: NA; j_gene: TRBJ1-6; v_gene: TRBV10-2; d_gene: TRBD1; CDR3aa: CASNQGVRSPLHF; CDR3nt: TGCGCCAGCAACCAGGGGGTGAGGTCACCCCTCCACTTT
abundance: NA; j_gene: TRBJ2-7; v_gene: TRBV5-4; d_gene: TRBD2; CDR3aa: CASSRPGGEAGEQYF; CDR3nt: TGTGCCAGCAGCCGACCCGGGGGGGAGGCGGGTGAGCAGTACTTC
abundance: NA; j_gene: TRBJ1-1; v_gene: TRBV6-6; d_gene: NA; CDR3aa: CASSSPGNPNTEAFF; CDR3nt: TGTGCCAGCAGCTCACCTGGGAACCCGAACACTGAAGCTTTCTTT
abundance: NA; j_gene: TRBJ2-1; v_gene: TRBV21-1; d_gene: NA; CDR3aa: CASSKGDRGPNNEQFF; CDR3nt: TGTGCCAGCAGCAAGGGAGACAGGGGGCCTAACAATGAGCAGTTCTTC
abundance: once; j_gene: TRBJ1-2; v_gene: TRBV5-1; d_gene: NA; CDR3aa: CASSGENYGYTF; CDR3nt: TGCGCCAGCAGCGGGGAGAACTATGGCTACACCTTC
abundance: once; j_gene: TRBJ2-1; v_gene: TRBV18; d_gene: NA; CDR3aa: CASSPSSSVSSYNEQFF; CDR3nt: TGTGCCAGCTCACCATCGAGTAGCGTGAGCTCCTACAATGAGCAGTTCTTC
abundance: NA; j_gene: TRBJ2-7; v_gene: TRBV27; d_gene: NA; CDR3aa: CASSLKGSYEQYF; CDR3nt: TGTGCCAGCAGTTTAAAGGGTTCCTACGAGCAGTACTTC
abundance: NA; j_gene: TRBJ2-1; v_gene: TRBV7-9; d_gene: NA; CDR3aa: CASVLFGYNEQFF; CDR3nt: TGTGCCAGTGTTCTTTTCGGTTACAATGAGCAGTTCTTC
abundance: NA; j_gene: TRBJ1-6; v_gene: TRBV7-9; d_gene: NA; CDR3aa: CASSLDAPLHF; CDR3nt: TGTGCCAGCAGCCTGGATGCACCCCTCCACTTT
abundance: medium-sized; j_gene: TRBJ1-6; v_gene: TRBV5-5; d_gene: TRBD1; CDR3aa: CASSWTTGRDSPLHF; CDR3nt: TGTGCCAGCAGCTGGACGACAGGGAGAGATTCACCCCTCCACTTT
abundance: few; j_gene: TRBJ1-4; v_gene: TRBV7-2; d_gene: TRBD1; CDR3aa: CASSFRGAEEKLFF; CDR3nt: TGTGCCAGCAGCTTCAGGGGGGCGGAGGAAAAACTGTTTTTT
abundance: NA; j_gene: TRBJ2-1; v_gene: TRBV27; d_gene: NA; CDR3aa: CASADSFGLHEQFF; CDR3nt: TGTGCCAGCGCGGACAGCTTTGGACTACATGAGCAGTTCTTC
abundance: large; j_gene: TRBJ2-3; v_gene: TRBV15; d_gene: TRBD2; CDR3aa: CATSPGTSGNKAQYF; CDR3nt: TGTGCCACCAGCCCCGGGACTAGCGGGAACAAGGCGCAGTATTTT
abundance: NA; j_gene: TRBJ1-3; v_gene: TRBV10-3; d_gene: NA; CDR3aa: CAISRYSQDWDTGNTIYF; CDR3nt: TGTGCCATCAGCCGTTACAGCCAAGATTGGGATACAGGAAACACCATATATTTT
abundance: NA; j_gene: TRBJ2-1; v_gene: TRBV12-5; d_gene: TRBD2; CDR3aa: CASGSLRPSGSVGEQFF; CDR3nt: TGTGCTAGTGGTTCGCTACGTCCTAGCGGGAGTGTCGGTGAGCAGTTCTTC
abundance: NA; j_gene: TRBJ1-3; v_gene: TRBV2; d_gene: NA; CDR3aa: CASSGQPSGAGNTIYF; CDR3nt: TGTGCCAGCAGTGGACAACCATCGGGCGCTGGAAACACCATATATTTT
abundance: NA; j_gene: TRBJ2-5; v_gene: TRBV29-1; d_gene: NA; CDR3aa: CSTKWGQETQYF; CDR3nt: TGTAGCACCAAATGGGGGCAAGAGACCCAGTACTTC
abundance: NA; j_gene: TRBJ2-5; v_gene: TRBV28; d_gene: TRBD1; CDR3aa: CASSSNTGGQETQYF; CDR3nt: TGTGCCAGCAGTTCAAATACAGGGGGCCAAGAGACCCAGTACTTC